This T cell receptor (beta chain) was recorded in a study of identical twins (dated by TCRdb to about 2016). Some background on the complete study: To test whether fetal clonotypes persist, the study used deep sequencing on TCR alpha and beta repertoires from monozygotic twins, unrelated adults of various ages, and cord blood. To rule out contamination, the twin experiments were replicated at different times with different library preparation protocols. Broader findings and caveats from the paper: Compared with coincidental sharing between unrelated individuals, out-of-frame TCR alpha sequences shared between twins had an excess of sequences with low generation probability. In monozygotic twins, out-of-frame TCR alpha sharing was systematically underestimated by recombination models, although the models agreed with sharing between unrelated individuals. Abundant cord blood beta clonotypes carried fewer insertions; young adult naive repertoires showed a weaker similar trend, while memory repertoires showed none. Invariant T cells such as MAIT and iNKT could partly confound zero-insertion analyses, although diverse VJ usage argued against such confounding for most clonotypes. Because the same donors could not be followed over many years, conclusions were based on cross-sectional statistical analysis. A weaker excess of twin sharing was found in beta out-of-frame sequences because the signal-to-noise ratio was lowered by fewer shared sequences.

CDR3 length: 14 amino acids, cysteine to phenylalanine. The kept DNA is CDR3 alone, 42 bases in frame from the first base. V loses 2 bases of germline sequence and J loses 5 bases, and the interval between the two ends is 15 bases. As encoded in the germline V gene (reference sequence), CDR1 is DFQATT while CDR2 is SNEGSKA. Only healthy Caucasian donors were included. Three pairs of female monozygotic twins, all aged roughly 18 to 30 years, made up the twin cohort. The RNA used for TCR libraries was isolated from peripheral blood mononuclear cells. This clonotype appeared a few times. No antigen is known for it. No base-level quality is on record; no much larger clone is a single base apart. Library creation used 5' RACE. The run used an Illumina HiSeq 2000. A universal primer binding site was added through template switching, and the final cDNA carried a unique molecular identifier so that TCR cDNA molecules could be counted accurately. First-strand cDNA for TCR alpha and beta chains was synthesized from specific primers in the conserved constant-segment region. To control for contamination, every cDNA library was double barcoded, receiving both a SMART-Mk sample barcode and Illumina barcodes. Two successive PCR steps introduced TruSeq adapter sequences along with Illumina sample barcodes. TCR alpha and beta cDNA libraries were sequenced on the Illumina HiSeq platform with custom primers. Under the source paper's analysis protocol: MiGEC processed the raw reads to extract unique molecular identifiers, while MiXCR was used to determine the CDR3 positions. For each individual, recombination models were inferred using an EM algorithm with the repgenHMM and IGoR tools. Shared clonotype analysis was performed with the tcR package in R, normalizing sharing by the product of cloneset sizes. Out-of-frame nonproductive sequences were analyzed to study raw recombination free of thymic and clonal selection effects. TCRdb trimmed public reads at Q25 via fastp, called clones via MiXCR and kept in-frame beta chains. A single entry per CDR3 protein holds the most common genes and DNA from its merged rows. The V and J calls reflect TCRdb's pipeline rather than the authors' work. Present in this sample are hundreds of thousands of distinct CDR3 sequences, roughly an eighth of which were seen just once. 1.5% to 2% of the sample goes to the ten largest clones.

The data also belong to a second study, concerning yellow fever vaccine responses in identical twins. The second study also describes: According to the authors, in identical twins the way T cells responded to vaccination appeared partly convergent and partly personalized. The study precisely tracked vaccine-responding T cell clones in identical twins.

The rearrangement combines TRBV20-1 with TRBJ2-5; the D gene may be TRBD1 or TRBD2, since each aligns over 5 bases. The receptor was derived from a woman aged 18-29 years in good health. The sequenced sample consisted of PBMCs. The CDR3 in this case is CSARRLERGETQYF. The DNA reads as follows: TGCAGTGCTAGACGCCTGGAGAGGGGCGAGACCCAGTACTTC.